This TCR beta chain was observed in a study of cytomegalovirus exposure and HLA in healthy donors. The ends were cut back, 0 bases at V and 4 bases at J, with 7 bases in the middle. In germline, CDR1 is SGHNT, CDR2 YYREEE (reference sequence). The CDR3 is 13 residues long. TCRdb keeps only in-frame clones here, not all; method: immunoSEQ multiplex PCR. The top ten hold 3% of the sample, which has about 110,000 clones, around 85% seen once. Input material: PBMCs. The receptor's source is a woman aged 18-29 years in good health and CMV-seronegative. The J gene is TRBJ1-2, the V gene TRBV5-4; TRBD1 is a possible D gene (5 bases). CDR3 bases: TGTGCCAGCAGCTTGGTAGGGGTCTATGGCTACACCTTC. It yields the protein CASSLVGVYGYTF.